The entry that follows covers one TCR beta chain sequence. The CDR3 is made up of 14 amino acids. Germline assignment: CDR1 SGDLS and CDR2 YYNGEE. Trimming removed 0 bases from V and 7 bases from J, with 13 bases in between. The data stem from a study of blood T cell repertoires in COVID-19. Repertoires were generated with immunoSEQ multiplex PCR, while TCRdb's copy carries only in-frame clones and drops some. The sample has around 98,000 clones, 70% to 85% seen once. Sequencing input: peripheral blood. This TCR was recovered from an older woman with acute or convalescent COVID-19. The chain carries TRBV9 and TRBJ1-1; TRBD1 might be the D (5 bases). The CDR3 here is CASSVAPGGFEAFF. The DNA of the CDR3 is TGTGCCAGCAGCGTAGCCCCGGGGGGATTTGAAGCTTTCTTT. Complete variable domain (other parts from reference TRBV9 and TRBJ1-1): DSGVTQTPKHLITATGQRVTLRCSPRSGDLSVYWYQQSLDQGLQFLIQYYNGEERAKGNILERFSAQQFPDLHSELNLSSLELGDSALYFCASSVAPGGFEAFFGQGTRLTVV.